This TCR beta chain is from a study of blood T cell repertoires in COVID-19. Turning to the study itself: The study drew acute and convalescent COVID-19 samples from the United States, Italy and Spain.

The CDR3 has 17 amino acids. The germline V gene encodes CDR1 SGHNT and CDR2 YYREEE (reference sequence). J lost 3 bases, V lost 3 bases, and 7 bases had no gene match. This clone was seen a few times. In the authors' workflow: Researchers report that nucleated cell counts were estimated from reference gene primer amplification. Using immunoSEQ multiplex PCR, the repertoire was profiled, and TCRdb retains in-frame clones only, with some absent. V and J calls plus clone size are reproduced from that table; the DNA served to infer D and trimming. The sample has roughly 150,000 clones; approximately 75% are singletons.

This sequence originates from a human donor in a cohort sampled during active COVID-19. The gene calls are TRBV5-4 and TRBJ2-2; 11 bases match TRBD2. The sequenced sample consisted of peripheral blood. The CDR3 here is CASSYPSGGRDTGELFF. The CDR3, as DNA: TGTGCCAGCAGCTACCCTAGCGGGGGGCGAGACACCGGGGAGCTGTTTTTT.